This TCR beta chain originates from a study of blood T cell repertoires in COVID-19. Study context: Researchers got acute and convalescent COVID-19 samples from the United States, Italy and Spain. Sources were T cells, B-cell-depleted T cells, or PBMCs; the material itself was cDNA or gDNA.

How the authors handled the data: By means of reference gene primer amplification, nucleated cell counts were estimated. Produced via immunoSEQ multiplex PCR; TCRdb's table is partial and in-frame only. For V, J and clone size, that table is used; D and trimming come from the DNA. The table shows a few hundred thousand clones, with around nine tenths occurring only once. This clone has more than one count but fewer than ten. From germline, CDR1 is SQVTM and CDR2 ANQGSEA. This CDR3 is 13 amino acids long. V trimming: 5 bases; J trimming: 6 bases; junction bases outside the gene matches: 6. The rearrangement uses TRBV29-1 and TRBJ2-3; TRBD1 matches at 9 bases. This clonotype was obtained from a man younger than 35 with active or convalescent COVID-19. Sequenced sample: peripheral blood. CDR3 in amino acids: CSVRRDREDTQYF. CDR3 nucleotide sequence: TGCAGCGTTCGCCGGGACAGGGAGGATACGCAGTATTTT.